A selection of T cell receptor beta chains follows, all from one sample in a study of cytomegalovirus exposure and HLA in healthy donors. Measured with immunoSEQ multiplex PCR; TCRdb has only the in-frame clones, and not every one. The data show about 200,000 clones, less than 80% seen once. The specimen was PBMCs. These receptors were obtained from a woman in her thirties in good health and CMV-seropositive. The CDR3 runs from the conserved cysteine through the conserved F or W. Each record gives: clone size, V gene, D gene, J gene, CDR3 protein, CDR3 DNA. A D gene is named only where the DNA matches it firmly. Clone size is not always given. Where it is, it says once, few, many or a class for expanded clones.

>NA|TRBV2|NA|TRBJ2-5
CASSEMGGGGETQYF
TGTGCCAGCAGTGAAATGGGCGGGGGCGGGGAGACCCAGTACTTC
>NA|TRBV6-5|NA|TRBJ1-5
CASSTVGQPQHF
TGTGCCAGCAGCACAGTGGGTCAGCCCCAGCATTTT
>NA|TRBV6-1|TRBD2|TRBJ2-3
CASSEGRVAGQGTQYF
TGTGCCAGCAGTGAGGGTCGGGTAGCGGGGCAGGGTACGCAGTATTTT
>NA|TRBV7-9|NA|TRBJ2-5
CASSPSWAGGGETQYF
TGTGCCAGCAGCCCGTCCTGGGCAGGGGGAGGAGAGACCCAGTACTTC
>NA|TRBV10-2|TRBD1|TRBJ1-5
CASTAGTAYSNQPQHF
TGCGCCAGCACGGCGGGGACAGCCTATAGCAATCAGCCCCAGCATTTT
>NA|TRBV11-3|TRBD2|TRBJ2-1
CASSEPGLAGENEQFF
TGTGCCAGCAGCGAACCGGGACTAGCGGGAGAAAATGAGCAGTTCTTC
>few|TRBV5-8|NA|TRBJ2-7
CASSSIQSSYEQYF
TGTGCCAGCAGCTCGATACAGAGCTCCTACGAGCAGTACTTC
>NA|TRBV2|NA|TRBJ2-7
CASSEYGGGVYEQYF
TGTGCCAGCAGTGAATATGGTGGCGGGGTCTACGAGCAGTACTTC
>NA|TRBV7-9|TRBD1|TRBJ2-2
CASSRDRWTGELFF
TGTGCCAGCAGCAGGGACAGGTGGACCGGGGAGCTGTTTTTT
>NA|TRBV4-1|NA|TRBJ2-5
CASSRSRRAPEETQYF
TGCGCCAGCAGCCGCTCACGGCGGGCCCCGGAGGAGACCCAGTACTTC
>NA|TRBV21-1|NA|TRBJ2-3
CASPRSGGVYRTDTQYF
TGTGCCAGCCCCCGAAGCGGGGGAGTTTATCGCACAGATACGCAGTATTTT
>NA|TRBV19|TRBD2|TRBJ2-1
CASSPSSGNSYNEQFF
TGTGCCAGTAGTCCGTCCAGCGGGAATAGCTACAATGAGCAGTTCTTC
>NA|TRBV7-6|TRBD1|TRBJ2-1
CASSLEGAVIGNEQFF
TGTGCCAGCAGCTTAGAGGGGGCAGTGATTGGGAATGAGCAGTTCTTC
>NA|TRBV7-9|NA|TRBJ2-1
CASSTSGEAGNEQFF
TGTGCCAGCAGCACCTCCGGGGAAGCAGGCAATGAGCAGTTCTTC
>few|TRBV25-1|NA|TRBJ2-3
CASSPRGWSTDTQYF
TGTGCCAGCAGCCCTCGAGGCTGGAGCACAGATACGCAGTATTTT
>NA|TRBV7-6|TRBD2|TRBJ2-7
CASSPAGERENSYEQYF
TGTGCCAGCAGCCCCGCGGGGGAGCGGGAGAATTCCTACGAGCAGTACTTC
>once|TRBV10-1|NA|TRBJ2-7
CARRKPGLSYEQYF
TGCGCCAGACGAAAACCGGGATTATCCTACGAGCAGTACTTC
>NA|TRBV7-6|NA|TRBJ1-1
CASSPRELNTEAFF
TGTGCCAGCAGCCCGAGGGAGCTTAACACTGAAGCTTTCTTT
>NA|TRBV27|TRBD1|TRBJ2-7
CASRGQISYEQYF
TGTGCCAGCCGGGGACAGATCTCCTACGAGCAGTACTTC
>NA|TRBV2|TRBD1|TRBJ2-7
CASGGQGAYEQYF
TGTGCCAGCGGGGGACAGGGGGCCTACGAGCAGTACTTC
>NA|TRBV4-1|NA|TRBJ1-5
CASSPGGGRNQPQHF
TGCGCCAGCAGCCCGGGGGGAGGGAGGAATCAGCCCCAGCATTTT
>once|TRBV19|NA|TRBJ2-2
CASRDFSRPTGELFF
TGTGCCAGTCGGGACTTTTCACGGCCCACCGGGGAGCTGTTTTTT
>NA|TRBV27|TRBD2|TRBJ2-7
CASSLAGASYEQYF
TGTGCCAGCAGTCTAGCGGGGGCCTCCTACGAGCAGTACTTC
>NA|TRBV6-1|NA|TRBJ2-1
CASSASGLYNEQFF
TGTGCCAGCAGTGCCAGCGGTCTCTACAATGAGCAGTTCTTC
>few|TRBV7-2|NA|TRBJ1-1
CASTAYRHEAFF
TGTGCCAGCACCGCCTACCGCCATGAAGCTTTCTTT